One and the same sample provided the 14 T cell receptor beta chains below, sequenced in a study of control samples from healthy donors and cancer patients. The table came from immunoSEQ multiplex PCR; TCRdb's copy has only in-frame clones and leaves some out. Counted here are approximately 84,000 clones, 91% occurring once; the ten biggest clones make up around a sixth. Sequenced sample: blood. These receptors all come from a man aged 25-45 years in good health.

This sequence joins TRBV2 and TRBJ1-1, with a tentative D call TRBD1 (6 bases). CDR3 length: 16 amino acids. The V end was cut by 6 bases, the J end by 4 bases, with 21 bases between. Germline CDR1 is SNHLY and CDR2 is FYNNEI. CDR3 amino acids: CASSDTGQFEGTEAFF. The CDR3 region has the DNA TGTGCCAGCAGCGATACAGGACAGTTCGAGGGCACTGAAGCTTTCTTT.

V usage is TRBV25-1 and J usage is TRBJ2-1; D remains ambiguous. There are 11 residues in the CDR3. The ends were cut back, 0 bases at V and 9 bases at J, with 3 bases in the middle. CDR1 is MGHDK, CDR2 SYGVNS, per germline. Here the CDR3 DNA reads TGTGCCAGCAGTGAATACGGTGAGCAGTTCTTC. Protein sequence: CASSEYGEQFF.

This clone was recorded only once. This rearrangement joins TRBV19 to TRBJ2-6; 12 bases are shared with TRBD1. Germline CDR1 reads LNHDA; CDR2 reads SQIVND (reference sequence). V trimming: 6 bases; J trimming: 2 bases; junction bases outside the gene matches: 5. This CDR3 contains 17 residues. DNA of the CDR3: TGTGCCAGTAGGCCGGGACAGGGGGCGGCTGGGGCCAACGTCCTGACTTTC. Amino acids: CASRPGQGAAGANVLTF.

In the case of this clone: Other nucleotide sequences from this sample produce the same CDR3. The chain is built from TRBV7-9 and TRBJ2-7; unclear D gene. The germline V gene encodes CDR1 SEHNR and CDR2 FQNEAQ (reference sequence). This CDR3 comprises 11 residues. Trimming removed 3 bases at V and 3 bases at J, with 3 bases between. This CDR3 reads CASSLRYEQYF. The CDR3 DNA follows: TGTGCCAGCAGCTTGCGCTACGAGCAGTACTTC.

The chain carries TRBV19 and TRBJ2-7; D gene unclear. The V gene lost 5 bases and the J gene lost 5 bases, with 10 bases spanning the gap. The CDR3 covers 12 residues. Germline-derived CDR1 and CDR2 are LNHDA and SQIVND (reference sequence). CDR3: CASSGKGHEQYF. The CDR3 nucleotides are TGTGCCAGTAGTGGGAAGGGCCACGAGCAGTACTTC.

This sequence joins TRBV5-1 and TRBJ1-2; 7 bases map to TRBD1. The CDR3 extends over 15 amino acids. Germline CDR1 is SGHRS and CDR2 is YFSETQ. The junction had 10 bases not matched to a gene; V was cut back by 4 bases and J by 4 bases. The CDR3 here is CASSETGHVAYGYTF. Written as DNA, the CDR3 is TGCGCCAGCAGCGAGACAGGGCATGTGGCCTATGGCTACACCTTC.

This chain joins TRBV6-6 and TRBJ2-7; unclear D gene. V was cut by 0 bases and J by 0 bases, with 9 bases left in between. The CDR3 runs 15 residues. Per germline, CDR1 MNHNY and CDR2 SVGAGI (reference sequence). CDR3 loop: CASSYSLAVSYEQYF. Written as DNA, the CDR3 is TGTGCCAGCAGTTACTCGTTGGCAGTCTCCTACGAGCAGTACTTC.

The CDR3 coding sequence is TGTGCCAGCAGCTCCACAGGGGTCTACGAGCAGTACTTC. Translated: CASSSTGVYEQYF. The gene calls are TRBV12-3 or TRBV12-4 and TRBJ2-7; TRBD1 matches at 7 bases. The J segment lost 3 bases and the V segment lost 6 bases, leaving 5 bases of the junction unmatched. The CDR3 runs 13 residues.

The genes are TRBV27 and TRBJ2-5, with D unresolved. The CDR3 sequence is 18 residues long. Germline CDR1 and CDR2: MNHEY and SMNVEV (reference sequence). The ends were cut back, 4 bases at V and 2 bases at J, with 23 bases in the middle. In DNA, the CDR3 is TGTGCCAGCAGTTCCGGGCCTTTCCACTCCCGGCCTCAAGAGACCCAGTACTTC. Protein sequence: CASSSGPFHSRPQETQYF.

The V and J genes are TRBV7-2 and TRBJ2-1; a weak D match, TRBD2 (7 bases). Germline CDR1 is SGHTA and CDR2 is FQGNSA. CDR3 length: 16 residues. Trimming took off 1 base at V and 1 base at J, with 11 bases between the two ends. The CDR3 DNA reads TGTGCCAGCAGCTTAGGCGGGGGCGCTTCCTACAATGAGCAGTTCTTC. Translating it yields CASSLGGGASYNEQFF.

J is TRBJ2-5 and V is TRBV23-1, with TRBD1 matching 8 bases. TRBV23-1 carries the ORF label, with uncertain function. Losses at the gene ends were 11 bases for V and 5 bases for J; bases not matched to a gene: 13. The CDR3 contains 14 residues. CDR3 protein: CAPRDRTVGETQYF. CDR3 DNA sequence: TGCGCCCCAAGGGACAGGACGGTTGGGGAGACCCAGTACTTC.

The chain joins TRBV7-6 to TRBJ2-7; 14 bases line up with TRBD2. Germline trimming cut 4 bases from V and 0 bases from J; bases unmatched to any gene: 17. CDR1 and CDR2 (germline): SGHVS, FNYEAQ. The CDR3 length is 21 residues. CDR3 in amino acids: CASSSTHPGTSGGPSSYEQYF. In nucleotides, the CDR3 is TGTGCCAGCAGCTCAACGCACCCCGGGACTAGCGGGGGCCCAAGCTCCTACGAGCAGTACTTC.

This chain links TRBV20-1 with TRBJ1-2; no clear D gene. V lost 0 bases, J lost 4 bases, and 3 bases lay in between. Germline V gene sequence: CDR1 DFQATT, CDR2 SNEGSKA (reference sequence). This CDR3 has 11 amino acids. CDR3 region: CSAREGYGYTF. The DNA of the CDR3 is TGCAGTGCTAGAGAAGGCTATGGCTACACCTTC.

This rearrangement joins TRBV5-4 to TRBJ1-1; 7 nucleotides agree with TRBD1. V gave up 4 bases and J gave up 4 bases; unmatched junction bases: 10. Germline CDR1 SGHNT, CDR2 YYREEE (reference sequence). This CDR3 is 15 amino acids long. DNA of the CDR3: TGTGCCAGCAGCCAGGGACAGAGAGAGAGCACTGAAGCTTTCTTT. The encoded protein is CASSQGQRESTEAFF. The whole variable domain, remainder taken from reference TRBV5-4 and TRBJ1-1, is ETGVTQSPTHLIKTRGQQVTLRCSSQSGHNTVSWYQQALGQGPQFIFQYYREEENGRGNFPPRFSGLQFPNYSSELNVNALELDDSALYLCASSQGQRESTEAFFGQGTRLTVV.